The entry below gives a single T cell receptor beta chain sequence along with its context. The length of the CDR3 is 13 residues. V lost 7 bases and J lost 6, with 15 bases in between. CDR1 and CDR2 (germline): MNHNY, SVGAGI (reference sequence). TCRdb redid the calling of the 5' RACE reads with MiXCR, one entry per CDR3 protein. In the table there are approximately 410,000 distinct CDR3 sequences, 20% to 30% of which are singletons. This entry belongs to a study of T-cell memory formation after mild COVID-19. The chain recombines TRBV6-6 with TRBJ1-2; weak D call: TRBD1 (6 bases). The TCR sequence derives from an adult woman who had mild COVID-19 (a few samples of this study predate the infection). Cell type and time point are not known. The sequenced material came from PBMCs or a T cell subset sorted from them (not recorded which). CDR3 amino acids: CASTEGGLDGYTF. CDR3 in DNA: TGTGCCAGCACCGAGGGGGGTTTAGATGGCTACACCTTC.